A selection of T cell receptor beta chains follows, all from one sample in a study of T-cell reconstitution after alpha-beta-depleted transplantation in children. Each CDR3 protein is one row after TCRdb ran MiXCR on the PCR reads. The sample has 490,000 or so distinct CDR3 sequences, around 12% seen once. Material: PBMCs from the stem cell graft donor, obtained from the stem cell graft. The receptors here all came from a human donor who donated a stem cell graft to a child with combined immunodeficiency. CDR3s include the opening cysteine and the closing phenylalanine or tryptophan. Fields, in order: V gene, D gene, J gene, CDR3 length, clone size, CDR3 protein, CDR3 DNA. A D gene is named only where the DNA matches it firmly. Size tells how often a clone was seen (once, few, many) or the class of an expanded clone, and some rows leave it out.

TRBV6-6	NA	TRBJ2-5	13	NA	CASSPGGTETQYF	TGTGCCAGCAGCCCCGGTGGGACAGAGACCCAGTACTTC
TRBV6-1	NA	TRBJ2-3	15	NA	CASSPGYSGTDTQYF	TGTGCCAGCAGTCCAGGGTATTCAGGCACAGATACGCAGTATTTT
TRBV20-1	TRBD2	TRBJ2-1	14	many	CSAGGGTSWYEQFF	TGCAGTGCTGGAGGCGGGACTAGTTGGTATGAGCAGTTCTTC
TRBV29-1	TRBD1	TRBJ1-2	14	many	CSVMEQGGNYGYTF	TGCAGCGTTATGGAACAGGGGGGTAACTATGGCTACACCTTC
TRBV6-5	NA	TRBJ2-5	15	NA	CASSYYGTGQETQYF	TGTGCCAGCAGTTACTATGGGACGGGGCAAGAGACCCAGTACTTC
TRBV12-3/TRBV12-4	NA	TRBJ1-1	14	many	CASSHHTGNTEAFF	TGTGCCAGCAGCCATCACACAGGGAACACTGAAGCTTTCTTT
TRBV5-1	NA	TRBJ2-2	15	NA	CASSRASSNTGELFF	TGCGCCAGCAGTAGGGCTAGCTCGAACACCGGGGAGCTGTTTTTT
TRBV24-1	NA	TRBJ2-2	14	many	CATSDRSRTGELFF	TGTGCCACCAGTGATCGCAGCCGGACCGGGGAGCTGTTTTTT
TRBV7-2	NA	TRBJ2-3	14	few	CASSSLTSTDTQYF	TGTGCCAGCAGCTCCCTGACCAGCACAGATACGCAGTATTTT
TRBV21-1	NA	TRBJ2-7	16	NA	CASSKCGTGESHEQYF	TGTGCCAGCAGCAAATGTGGGACAGGGGAGTCCCACGAGCAGTACTTC
TRBV6-6	NA	TRBJ1-1	12	few	CASSPDRTEAFF	TGTGCCAGCAGCCCCGACAGGACTGAAGCTTTCTTT
TRBV5-6	NA	TRBJ2-2	13	NA	CASSHAGTGELFF	TGTGCCAGCAGCCACGCAGGCACCGGGGAGCTGTTTTTT
TRBV2	TRBD1	TRBJ2-5	15	NA	CASSEGQGDQWTQYF	TGTGCCAGCAGTGAGGGACAGGGGGACCAGTGGACCCAGTACTTC
TRBV20-1	NA	TRBJ2-5	14	few	CSAPERFGGETQYF	TGCAGTGCTCCCGAGAGGTTTGGCGGGGAGACCCAGTACTTC
TRBV19	NA	TRBJ2-5	14	many	CASSSQYTGETQYF	TGTGCCAGTAGTAGCCAATACACAGGAGAGACCCAGTACTTC
TRBV4-2	NA	TRBJ1-1	18	NA	CASSLPPTTSLGRTEAFF	TGTGCCAGCAGCCTCCCCCCTACTACAAGCCTGGGACGCACTGAAGCTTTCTTT
TRBV3-1	NA	TRBJ2-1	16	NA	CASSQARGPSYNEQFF	TGTGCCAGCAGCCAGGCCAGGGGACCTTCCTACAATGAGCAGTTCTTC
TRBV4-3	NA	TRBJ1-4	16	many	CASSQEGEGPYEKLFF	TGCGCCAGCAGCCAAGAGGGGGAGGGGCCGTATGAAAAACTGTTTTTT
TRBV6-4	NA	TRBJ1-6	16	NA	CASIGRGSQENSPLHF	TGTGCCAGCATTGGGAGAGGGAGCCAGGAAAATTCACCCCTCCACTTT
TRBV6-5	NA	TRBJ1-1	14	many	CASSYQGSNTEAFF	TGTGCCAGCAGTTACCAGGGGTCGAACACTGAAGCTTTCTTT
TRBV5-1	NA	TRBJ2-7	14	NA	CASSRDSRPYEQYF	TGCGCCAGCAGTCGGGACTCCCGGCCCTACGAGCAGTACTTC
TRBV12-3/TRBV12-4	NA	TRBJ2-6	16	many	CASSLDSISGANVLTF	TGTGCCAGCAGTTTAGACTCAATCTCTGGGGCCAACGTCCTGACTTTC
TRBV12-3/TRBV12-4	NA	TRBJ2-7	15	many	CASSLEGTSHYEQYF	TGTGCCAGCAGTTTAGAAGGGACATCCCACTACGAGCAGTACTTC
TRBV6-2/TRBV6-3	NA	TRBJ2-3	17	NA	CASSYFSGTDRPDTQYF	TGTGCCAGCAGTTACTTTTCGGGGACCGATCGACCAGATACGCAGTATTTT
TRBV20-1	TRBD1	TRBJ2-7	13	many	CSASSGGGYEQYF	TGCAGTGCTAGTTCAGGGGGTGGCTACGAGCAGTACTTC
TRBV13	TRBD1	TRBJ2-7	14	NA	CASSFGQGPYEQYF	TGTGCCAGCAGCTTCGGACAGGGTCCCTACGAGCAGTACTTC
TRBV11-2	NA	TRBJ1-5	20	few	CASSLVFGQGWPHSNQPQHF	TGTGCCAGCAGCTTAGTGTTCGGGCAGGGTTGGCCCCATAGCAATCAGCCCCAGCATTTT